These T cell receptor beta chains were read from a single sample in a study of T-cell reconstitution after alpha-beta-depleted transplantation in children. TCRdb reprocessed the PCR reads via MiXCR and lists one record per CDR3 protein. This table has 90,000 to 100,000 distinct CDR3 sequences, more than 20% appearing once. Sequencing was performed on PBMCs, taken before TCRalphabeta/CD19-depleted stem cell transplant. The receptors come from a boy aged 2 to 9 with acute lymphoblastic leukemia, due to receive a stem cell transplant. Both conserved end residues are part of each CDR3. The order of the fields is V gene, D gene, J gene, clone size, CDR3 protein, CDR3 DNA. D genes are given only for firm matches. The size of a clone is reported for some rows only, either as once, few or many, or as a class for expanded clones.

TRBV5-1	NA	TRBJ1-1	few	CASSPGSRDDTEAFF	TGCGCCAGCAGCCCAGGGTCCAGGGATGACACTGAAGCTTTCTTT
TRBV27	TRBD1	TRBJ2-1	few	CASWGIDRGHNEQFF	TGTGCCAGTTGGGGGATAGACAGGGGCCACAATGAGCAGTTCTTC
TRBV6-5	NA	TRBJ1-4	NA	CASSFSQREKLFF	TGTGCCAGCAGTTTCAGCCAGCGGGAAAAACTGTTTTTT
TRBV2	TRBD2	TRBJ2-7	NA	CASRRGGSLYEQYF	TGTGCCAGCAGGCGGGGCGGGAGCTTGTACGAGCAGTACTTC
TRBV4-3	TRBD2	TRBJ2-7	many	CASSQDRSGISFEQYF	TGCGCCAGCAGCCAAGATCGAAGCGGGATTTCATTCGAGCAGTACTTC
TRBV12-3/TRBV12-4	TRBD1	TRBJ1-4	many	CASSIGQGPNEKLFF	TGTGCCAGCAGTATAGGACAGGGCCCTAATGAAAAACTGTTTTTT
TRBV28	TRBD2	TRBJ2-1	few	CASRRGLAMGNEQFF	TGTGCCAGCAGAAGGGGACTAGCTATGGGCAATGAGCAGTTCTTC
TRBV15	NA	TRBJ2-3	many	CATTEGGHTQYF	TGTGCCACCACCGAGGGGGGGCATACGCAGTATTTT
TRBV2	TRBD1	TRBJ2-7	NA	CASSDWDSKYF	TGTGCCAGCAGTGACTGGGACAGTAAGTACTTC
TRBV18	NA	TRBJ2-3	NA	CASSPPARSDTQYF	TGTGCCAGCTCACCACCGGCCCGATCAGATACGCAGTATTTT
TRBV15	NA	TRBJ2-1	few	CATSRSFRDEQFF	TGTGCCACCAGCAGATCCTTTAGAGATGAGCAGTTCTTC
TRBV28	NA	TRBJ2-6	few	CASSFGGGVGVGANVLTF	TGTGCCAGCAGTTTTGGGGGCGGAGTGGGTGTTGGGGCCAACGTCCTGACTTTC
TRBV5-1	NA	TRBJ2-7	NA	CASSYSTDYEQYF	TGCGCCAGCAGCTACTCGACAGATTACGAGCAGTACTTC
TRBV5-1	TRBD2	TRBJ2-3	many	CASSWGNPGTSGSTDTQYF	TGCGCCAGCAGCTGGGGCAACCCCGGTACTAGCGGGAGCACAGATACGCAGTATTTT
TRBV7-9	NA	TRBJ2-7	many	CASSSDEQYF	TGTGCCAGCAGCTCTGACGAGCAGTACTTC
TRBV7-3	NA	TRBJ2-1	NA	CASSLGGGEQFF	TGTGCCAGCAGCTTAGGGGGTGGGGAGCAGTTCTTC
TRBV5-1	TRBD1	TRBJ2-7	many	CASSLDRGIYEQYF	TGCGCCAGCAGCTTGGACAGGGGAATCTACGAGCAGTACTTC
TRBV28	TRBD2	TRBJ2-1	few	CASSLSSGRLEQFF	TGTGCCAGCAGTTTATCCAGCGGGAGGCTTGAGCAGTTCTTC
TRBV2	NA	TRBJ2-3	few	CASGAGTSTDTQYF	TGTGCCAGCGGCGCCGGAACTAGCACAGATACGCAGTATTTT
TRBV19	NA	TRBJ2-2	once	CASSIEYRNTGELFF	TGTGCCAGTAGTATAGAGTACAGGAACACCGGGGAGCTGTTTTTT
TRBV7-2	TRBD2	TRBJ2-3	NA	CASSSRLAPDTQYF	TGTGCCAGCAGCTCCCGACTAGCCCCAGATACGCAGTATTTT
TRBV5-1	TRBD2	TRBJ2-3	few	CASIDAGGTDTQYF	TGCGCCAGCATCGATGCGGGGGGCACAGATACGCAGTATTTT
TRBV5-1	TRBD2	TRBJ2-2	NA	CASSPTSRGAIGELFF	TGCGCCAGCAGCCCGACTAGCAGAGGGGCCATCGGGGAGCTGTTTTTT
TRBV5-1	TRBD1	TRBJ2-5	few	CASSLQGSQETQYF	TGCGCCAGCAGCCTACAGGGGAGCCAAGAGACCCAGTACTTC
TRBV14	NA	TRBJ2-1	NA	CASSQERSQFF	TGTGCCAGCAGCCAAGAACGATCCCAGTTCTTC
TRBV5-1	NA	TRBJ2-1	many	CASSRDSYNEQFF	TGCGCAAGCAGCAGGGACTCCTACAATGAGCAGTTCTTC
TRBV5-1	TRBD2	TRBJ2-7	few	CASSLRLAEVNEQYF	TGCGCCAGCAGCTTGCGTCTAGCGGAGGTTAACGAGCAGTACTTC
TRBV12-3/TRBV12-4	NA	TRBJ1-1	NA	CASSPKGGTEAFF	TGTGCCAGCAGTCCCAAAGGGGGAACTGAAGCTTTCTTT
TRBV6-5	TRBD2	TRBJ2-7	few	CASSYPGTSAEQYF	TGTGCCAGCAGTTATCCCGGGACTAGTGCTGAGCAGTACTTC
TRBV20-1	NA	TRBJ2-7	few	CSARGYEQYF	TGCAGTGCTAGGGGCTACGAGCAGTACTTC
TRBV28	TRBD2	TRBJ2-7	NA	CASSSGTRIDEQYF	TGTGCCAGCAGTTCCGGGACTAGAATTGACGAGCAGTACTTC
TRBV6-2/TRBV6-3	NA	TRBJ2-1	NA	CASSYRGRSRNEQFF	TGTGCCAGCAGTTACCGGGGGAGAAGTCGGAATGAGCAGTTCTTC
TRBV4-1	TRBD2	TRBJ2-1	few	CASSQRDMGLAGDNEQFF	TGCGCCAGCAGCCAGAGGGATATGGGACTAGCGGGAGACAATGAGCAGTTCTTC
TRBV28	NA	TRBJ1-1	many	CASRSEQFATEAFF	TGTGCCAGCAGGTCGGAACAGTTTGCCACTGAAGCTTTCTTT
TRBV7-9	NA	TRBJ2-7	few	CASSLDTRTYEQYF	TGTGCCAGCAGCCTCGACACAAGGACCTACGAGCAGTACTTC
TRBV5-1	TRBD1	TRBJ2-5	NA	CASSSTTGTAKETQYF	TGCGCCAGCAGCTCTACTACTGGGACAGCTAAAGAGACCCAGTACTTC
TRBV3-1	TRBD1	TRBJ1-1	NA	CASSQGGGWDPRDRAFF	TGTGCCAGCAGCCAAGGGGGGGGCTGGGACCCGCGGGACAGGGCTTTCTTT
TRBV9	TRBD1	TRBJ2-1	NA	CASSPQGDEQFF	TGTGCCAGCAGCCCCCAGGGGGATGAGCAGTTCTTC
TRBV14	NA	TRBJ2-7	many	CASSQKSTSYEQYF	TGTGCCAGCAGCCAAAAGAGCACATCCTACGAGCAGTACTTC
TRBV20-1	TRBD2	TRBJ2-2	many	CSASPSGNTGELFF	TGCAGTGCTAGTCCTAGCGGGAACACCGGGGAGCTGTTTTTT
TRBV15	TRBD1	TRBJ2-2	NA	CATSRGGQGFETGELFF	TGTGCCACCAGCAGAGGGGGACAGGGGTTCGAAACCGGGGAGCTGTTTTTT
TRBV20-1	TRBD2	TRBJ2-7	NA	CSAPQASGSYEQYF	TGCAGTGCTCCACAGGCTAGCGGCTCCTACGAGCAGTACTTC
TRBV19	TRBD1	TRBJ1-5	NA	CASSSGGGSQSQPQHF	TGTGCCAGTAGCTCAGGGGGAGGATCCCAAAGTCAGCCCCAGCATTTT
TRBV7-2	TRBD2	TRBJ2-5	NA	CASSFRISGSETQYF	TGTGCCAGCAGCTTCCGAATTAGCGGGAGTGAGACCCAGTACTTC
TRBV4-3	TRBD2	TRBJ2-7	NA	CASSQELTGLGFHF	TGCGCCAGCAGCCAGGAATTGACGGGACTAGGGTTCCACTTC
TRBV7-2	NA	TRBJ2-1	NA	CASGRDIMNNEQFF	TGTGCCAGCGGACGGGACATAATGAACAATGAGCAGTTCTTC
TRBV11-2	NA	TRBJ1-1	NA	CASSTRQVNTEAFF	TGTGCCAGCAGCACCAGACAGGTTAACACTGAAGCTTTCTTT